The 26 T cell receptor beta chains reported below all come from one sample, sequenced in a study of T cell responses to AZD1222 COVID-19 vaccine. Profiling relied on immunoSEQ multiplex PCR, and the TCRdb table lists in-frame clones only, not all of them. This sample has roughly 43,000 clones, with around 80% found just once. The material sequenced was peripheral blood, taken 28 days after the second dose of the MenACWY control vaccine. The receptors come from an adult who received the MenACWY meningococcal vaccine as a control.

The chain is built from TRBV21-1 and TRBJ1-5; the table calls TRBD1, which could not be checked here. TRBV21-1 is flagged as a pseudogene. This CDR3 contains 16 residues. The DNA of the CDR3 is TGTGCCAGCAGCAAAGGAGGACAGGCCGAGTGCCAGCCCCAGCATTTT. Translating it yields CASSKGGQAECQPQHF.

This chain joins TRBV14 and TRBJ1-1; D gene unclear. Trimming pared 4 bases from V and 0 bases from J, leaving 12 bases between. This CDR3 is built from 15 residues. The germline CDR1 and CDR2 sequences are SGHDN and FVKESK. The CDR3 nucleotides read TGTGCCAGCAGCCTACTAGGGTCTATGAACACTGAAGCTTTCTTT. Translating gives CASSLLGSMNTEAFF.

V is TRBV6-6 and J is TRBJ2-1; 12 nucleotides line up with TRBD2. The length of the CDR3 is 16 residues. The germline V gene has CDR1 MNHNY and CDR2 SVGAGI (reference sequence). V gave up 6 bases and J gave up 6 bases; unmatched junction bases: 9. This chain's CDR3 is CASSPNLAGGLNEQFF. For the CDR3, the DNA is TGTGCCAGCAGCCCCAACCTAGCGGGAGGGCTCAATGAGCAGTTCTTC.

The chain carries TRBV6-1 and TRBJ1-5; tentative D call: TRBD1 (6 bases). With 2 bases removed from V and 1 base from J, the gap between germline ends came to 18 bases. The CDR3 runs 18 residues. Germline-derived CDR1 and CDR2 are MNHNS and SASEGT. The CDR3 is CASSETLTGLVSNQPQHF. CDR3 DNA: TGTGCCAGCAGTGAAACCCTAACAGGGTTGGTGAGCAATCAGCCCCAGCATTTT.

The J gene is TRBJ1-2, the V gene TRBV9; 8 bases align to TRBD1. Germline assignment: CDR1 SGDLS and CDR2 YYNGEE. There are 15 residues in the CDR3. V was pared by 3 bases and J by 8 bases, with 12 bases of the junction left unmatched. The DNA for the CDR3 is TGTGCCAGCAGCGGGACAGGGAGTGTGCGACGGGGCTACACCTTC. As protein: CASSGTGSVRRGYTF. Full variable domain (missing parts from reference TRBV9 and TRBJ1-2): DSGVTQTPKHLITATGQRVTLRCSPRSGDLSVYWYQQSLDQGLQFLIQYYNGEERAKGNILERFSAQQFPDLHSELNLSSLELGDSALYFCASSGTGSVRRGYTFGSGTRLTVV.

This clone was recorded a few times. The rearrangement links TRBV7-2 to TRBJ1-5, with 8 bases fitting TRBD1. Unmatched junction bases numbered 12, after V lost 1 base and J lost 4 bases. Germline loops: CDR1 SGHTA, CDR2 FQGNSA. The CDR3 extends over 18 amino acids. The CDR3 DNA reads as TGTGCCAGCAGCTTAGTTTCGGCCGGGACAGGCCTAAATCAGCCCCAGCATTTT. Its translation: CASSLVSAGTGLNQPQHF.

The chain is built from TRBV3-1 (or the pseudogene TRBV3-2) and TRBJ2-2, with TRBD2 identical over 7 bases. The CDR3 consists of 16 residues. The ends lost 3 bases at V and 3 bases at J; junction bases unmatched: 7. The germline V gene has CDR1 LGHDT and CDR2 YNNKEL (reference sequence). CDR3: CASSQVAGRDTGELFF. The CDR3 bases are TGTGCCAGCAGCCAGGTGGCAGGGAGGGACACCGGGGAGCTGTTTTTT.

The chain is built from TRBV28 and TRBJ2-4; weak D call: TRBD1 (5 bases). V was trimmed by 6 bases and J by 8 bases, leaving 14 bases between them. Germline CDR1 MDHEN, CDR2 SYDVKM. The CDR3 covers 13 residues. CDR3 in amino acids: CASRREGADIQYF. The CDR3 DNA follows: TGTGCCAGCAGAAGAGAAGGGGCGGACATTCAGTACTTC.

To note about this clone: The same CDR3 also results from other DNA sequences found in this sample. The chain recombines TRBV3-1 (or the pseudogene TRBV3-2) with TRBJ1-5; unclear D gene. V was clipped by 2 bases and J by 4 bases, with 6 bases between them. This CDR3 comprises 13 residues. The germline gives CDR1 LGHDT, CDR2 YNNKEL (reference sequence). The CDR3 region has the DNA TGTGCCAGCAGCCAAAACAGTAATCAGCCCCAGCATTTT. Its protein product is CASSQNSNQPQHF.

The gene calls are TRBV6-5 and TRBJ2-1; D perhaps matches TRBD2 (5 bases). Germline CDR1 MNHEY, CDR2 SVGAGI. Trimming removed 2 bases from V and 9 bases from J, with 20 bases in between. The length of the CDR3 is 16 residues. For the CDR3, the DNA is TGTGCCAGCAGTTACGACGGGATTTTGTCGGTAGGTGAGCAGTTCTTC. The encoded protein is CASSYDGILSVGEQFF.

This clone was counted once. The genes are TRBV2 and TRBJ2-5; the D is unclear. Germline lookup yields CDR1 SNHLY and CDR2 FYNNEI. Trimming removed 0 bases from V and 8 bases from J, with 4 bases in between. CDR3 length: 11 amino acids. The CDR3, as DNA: TGTGCCAGCAGTGAAGCGTCCACCCAGTACTTC. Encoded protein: CASSEASTQYF.

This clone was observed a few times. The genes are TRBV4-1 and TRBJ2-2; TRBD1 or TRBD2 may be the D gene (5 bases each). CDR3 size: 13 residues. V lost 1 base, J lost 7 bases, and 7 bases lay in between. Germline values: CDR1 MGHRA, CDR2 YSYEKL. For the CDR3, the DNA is TGCGCCAGCAGCCAAGGGGACGGCGGGGAGCTGTTTTTT. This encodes CASSQGDGGELFF.

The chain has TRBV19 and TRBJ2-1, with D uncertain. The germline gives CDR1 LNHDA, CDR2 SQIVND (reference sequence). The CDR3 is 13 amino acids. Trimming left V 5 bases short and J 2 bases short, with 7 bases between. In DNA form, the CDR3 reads TGTGCCAGTAGTCTACCCCCCTACAATGAGCAGTTCTTC. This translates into CASSLPPYNEQFF.

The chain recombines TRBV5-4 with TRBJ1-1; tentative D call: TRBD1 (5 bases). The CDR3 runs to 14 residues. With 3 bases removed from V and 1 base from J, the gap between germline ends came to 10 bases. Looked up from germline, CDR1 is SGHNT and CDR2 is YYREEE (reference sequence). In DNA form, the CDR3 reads TGTGCCAGCAGCTCGGGGACGTCGAACACTGAAGCTTTCTTT. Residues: CASSSGTSNTEAFF.

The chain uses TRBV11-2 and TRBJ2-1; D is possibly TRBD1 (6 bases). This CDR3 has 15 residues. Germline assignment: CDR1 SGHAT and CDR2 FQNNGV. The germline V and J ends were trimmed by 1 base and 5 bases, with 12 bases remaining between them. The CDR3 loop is CASSLVVTGHNEQFF. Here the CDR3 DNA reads TGTGCCAGCAGCTTAGTTGTGACAGGCCACAATGAGCAGTTCTTC.

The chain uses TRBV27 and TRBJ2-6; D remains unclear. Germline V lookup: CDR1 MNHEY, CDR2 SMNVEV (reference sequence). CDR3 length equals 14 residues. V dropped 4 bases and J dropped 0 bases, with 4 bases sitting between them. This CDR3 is CASSSTSGANVLTF. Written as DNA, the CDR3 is TGTGCCAGCAGTTCAACCTCTGGGGCCAACGTCCTGACTTTC.

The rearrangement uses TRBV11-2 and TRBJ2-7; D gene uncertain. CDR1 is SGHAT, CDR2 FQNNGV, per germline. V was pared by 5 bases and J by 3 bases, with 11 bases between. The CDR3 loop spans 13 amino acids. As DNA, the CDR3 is TGTGCCAGCAGCCTCCAAAGTTACTACGAGCAGTACGTC. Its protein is CASSLQSYYEQYV.

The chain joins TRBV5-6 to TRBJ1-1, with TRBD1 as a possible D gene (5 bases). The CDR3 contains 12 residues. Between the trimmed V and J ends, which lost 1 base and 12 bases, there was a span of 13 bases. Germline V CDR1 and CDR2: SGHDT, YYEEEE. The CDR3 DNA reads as TGTGCCAGCAGCTTGCCCACAGGTGATACTTTCTTT. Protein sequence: CASSLPTGDTFF.

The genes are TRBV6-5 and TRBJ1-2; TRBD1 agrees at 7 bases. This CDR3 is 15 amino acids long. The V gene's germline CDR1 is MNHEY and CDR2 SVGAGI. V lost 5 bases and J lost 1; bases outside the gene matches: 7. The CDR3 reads CASSRQGSDNYGYTF. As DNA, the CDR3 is TGTGCCAGCAGTCGACAGGGTTCCGATAACTATGGCTACACCTTC.

CDR3 sequence reads: CAWREDNEAFF. CDR3 nucleotide sequence: TGTGCCTGGAGAGAGGACAACGAAGCTTTCTTT. The chain uses TRBV30 and TRBJ1-1; tentative D call: TRBD1 (5 bases). The CDR3 contains 11 residues. Germline V gene data show CDR1 as GTSNPN and CDR2 as SVGIG (reference sequence). Trimming removed 3 bases from V and 8 bases from J, with 10 bases in between.

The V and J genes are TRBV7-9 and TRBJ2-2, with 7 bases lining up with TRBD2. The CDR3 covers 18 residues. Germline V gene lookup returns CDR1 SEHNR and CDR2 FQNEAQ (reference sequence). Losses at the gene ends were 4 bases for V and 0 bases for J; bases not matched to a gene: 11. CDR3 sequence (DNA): TGTGCCAGCAGCTACGGGCGAACGGGACTACCGAACACCGGGGAGCTGTTTTTT. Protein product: CASSYGRTGLPNTGELFF.

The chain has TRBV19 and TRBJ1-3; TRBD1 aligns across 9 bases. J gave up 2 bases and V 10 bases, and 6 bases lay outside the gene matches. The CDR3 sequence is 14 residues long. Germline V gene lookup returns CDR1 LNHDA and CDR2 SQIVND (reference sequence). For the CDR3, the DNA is TGTGCCATCCTACAGGGGGCGCCTGGAAACACCATATATTTT. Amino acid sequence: CAILQGAPGNTIYF.

CDR3 amino acids: CASSIGRANTEAFF. The CDR3 DNA is TGTGCCAGTAGTATTGGGCGGGCGAACACTGAAGCTTTCTTT. The chain combines TRBV19 with TRBJ1-1; D not resolved. Germline CDR1 is LNHDA and CDR2 is SQIVND (reference sequence). V gave up 3 bases and J gave up 1 base, with 9 bases separating them. The CDR3 is made up of 14 amino acids.

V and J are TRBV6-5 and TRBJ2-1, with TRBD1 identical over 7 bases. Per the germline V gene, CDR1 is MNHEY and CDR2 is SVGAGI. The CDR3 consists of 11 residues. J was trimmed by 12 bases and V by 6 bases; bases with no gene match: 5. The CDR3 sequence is CASSRQGAQFF. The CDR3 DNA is TGTGCCAGCAGCCGACAGGGTGCGCAGTTCTTC.

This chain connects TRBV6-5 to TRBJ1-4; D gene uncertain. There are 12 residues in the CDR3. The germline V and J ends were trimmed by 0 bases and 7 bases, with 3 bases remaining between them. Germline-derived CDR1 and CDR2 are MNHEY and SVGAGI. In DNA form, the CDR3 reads TGTGCCAGCAGTTACTCCGGTGAAAAACTGTTTTTT. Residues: CASSYSGEKLFF.

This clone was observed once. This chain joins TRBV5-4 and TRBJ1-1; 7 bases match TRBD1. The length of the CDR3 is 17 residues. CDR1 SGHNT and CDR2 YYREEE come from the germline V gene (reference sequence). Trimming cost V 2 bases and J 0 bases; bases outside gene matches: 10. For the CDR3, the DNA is TGTGCCAGCAGCTTAGAGGGGGCGCGAAGCTTGAACACTGAAGCTTTCTTT. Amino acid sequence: CASSLEGARSLNTEAFF.